The 23 T cell receptor beta chains in this list originate from one sample, sequenced in a study of CD8 T cells in Susac syndrome. Random hexamers were used to reverse transcribe roughly 0.45 to 1 ug of RNA. Via MiXCR, TCRdb re-called the immunoSEQ multiplex PCR reads, giving one row per CDR3 protein. The sample lists about 430,000 distinct CDR3 sequences, approximately 85% seen once, with approximately 0.11% in the top ten. The sequenced sample consisted of CD8+ T cells from PBMCs. These receptors came from a human donor with multiple sclerosis.

The V and J genes are TRBV19 and TRBJ1-4, with TRBD1 matching over 8 bases. Germline values: CDR1 LNHDA, CDR2 SQIVND (reference sequence). Trimming at V came to 6 bases and at J to 2 bases, leaving 23 bases not matched to a gene. The length of the CDR3 is 21 residues. In DNA, the CDR3 is TGTGCCAGTAGCCCTCCCGGAGCGACAGGGGACGACTCGCCGACTAATGAAAAACTGTTTTTT. It codes for CASSPPGATGDDSPTNEKLFF.

The CDR3 protein is CASSQEFTGYNEQFF. The CDR3 DNA is TGCGCCAGCAGCCAAGAGTTCACAGGATACAATGAGCAGTTCTTC. The genes are TRBV4-1 and TRBJ2-1, with a possible D match to TRBD1 (5 bases). This CDR3 region has 15 residues. Germline V gives CDR1 MGHRA, CDR2 YSYEKL. V was pared by 0 bases and J by 4 bases, with 10 bases between.

The gene calls are TRBV7-2 and TRBJ2-1; 7 positions agree with TRBD2. The CDR3 covers 16 residues. V lost 1 base to trimming and J lost 2 bases; unmatched junction nucleotides: 5. Germline values: CDR1 SGHTA, CDR2 FQGNSA. DNA for the CDR3: TGTGCCAGCAGCTTAGGGAGCGGGGAGGCCTACAATGAGCAGTTCTTC. Protein sequence: CASSLGSGEAYNEQFF.

CDR3 nucleotides: TGCAGCGTTGAAGAAGGGGAATACGAAGCTTTCTTT. It yields the protein CSVEEGEYEAFF. This rearrangement joins TRBV29-1 to TRBJ1-1, with D possibly being TRBD1 (5 bases). Trimming shortened V by 0 bases and J by 8 bases, and 10 bases separated the two germline ends. CDR1 is SQVTM, CDR2 ANQGSEA, per germline. This CDR3 is 12 amino acids long.

The gene calls are TRBV20-1 and TRBJ1-1, with D hard to call. This CDR3 region has 14 residues. Deletions cut 5 bases from V and 1 base from J, with 14 bases between. CDR1 is DFQATT, CDR2 SNEGSKA, per germline (reference sequence). The CDR3 DNA follows: TGCAGTGCTCCGTACACAGAGAAGAACACTGAAGCTTTCTTT. Encoded protein: CSAPYTEKNTEAFF.

This sequence joins TRBV27 and TRBJ2-7, with TRBD2 matching 14 bases. Germline values: CDR1 MNHEY, CDR2 SMNVEV (reference sequence). The V segment lost 5 bases and the J segment 0 bases; nucleotides outside the gene matches: 12. This CDR3 region has 19 residues. The CDR3 region is CASSATGTSGGGSSYEQYF. Here the CDR3 DNA reads TGTGCCAGCAGTGCGACCGGGACTAGCGGGGGTGGGAGCTCCTACGAGCAGTACTTC.

This clonotype was seen a handful of times. The chain has TRBV6-1 and TRBJ2-2, with 7 nucleotides matching TRBD1. Germline loops: CDR1 MNHNS, CDR2 SASEGT. With V trimmed by 5 bases and J by 2 bases, 8 bases remained unmatched. The CDR3 length is 16 residues. The CDR3 loop reads CASSPTGVPNTGELFF. CDR3 DNA: TGTGCCAGCAGTCCTACAGGGGTCCCTAACACCGGGGAGCTGTTTTTT.

The chain joins TRBV4-1 to TRBJ1-6, with a weak D call TRBD1 (5 bases). Germline V CDR1 and CDR2: MGHRA, YSYEKL. CDR3 length: 16 amino acids. The germline V and J ends were trimmed by 3 bases and 7 bases, with 16 bases remaining between them. The CDR3 is CASSHPPGGGNSPLHF. In DNA, the CDR3 is TGCGCCAGCAGCCATCCCCCTGGGGGGGGGAATTCACCCCTCCACTTT.

The chain has TRBV28 and TRBJ2-2, with D possibly TRBD2 on 5 matching bases. CDR1 and CDR2 from the germline V gene are MDHEN and SYDVKM. V lost 2 bases, J lost 3 bases, and 7 bases lay in between. The CDR3 spans 14 residues. CDR3 region: CASSLDYYTGELFF. In DNA, the CDR3 is TGTGCCAGCAGTTTAGACTATTACACCGGGGAGCTGTTTTTT.

V gene TRBV29-1 combines with J gene TRBJ1-1, with D possibly TRBD1 on 6 matching bases. V was clipped by 4 bases and J by 12 bases, with 12 bases between them. CDR3 length: 10 amino acids. The germline CDR1 and CDR2 sequences are SQVTM and ANQGSEA. The CDR3 nucleotides are TGCAGCGTTGTATACAGGGACCCTTTCTTT. Protein product: CSVVYRDPFF.

This CDR3 reads CASSVGQGGQPQHF. CDR3 coding DNA: TGTGCCAGCAGTGTCGGACAGGGCGGTCAGCCCCAGCATTTT. The chain links TRBV27 to TRBJ1-5; the match to TRBD1 covers 8 bases. The J segment lost 6 bases and the V segment lost 5 bases, leaving 6 bases of the junction unmatched. The CDR3 sequence is 14 residues long. The germline V gene encodes CDR1 MNHEY and CDR2 SMNVEV (reference sequence).

The CDR3 spells CAWGPTSEVGYEQFF. The CDR3 bases are TGTGCCTGGGGTCCGACTAGCGAGGTCGGGTATGAGCAGTTCTTC. The chain employs TRBV30 and TRBJ2-1, with 8 bases aligning to TRBD2. There are 15 residues in the CDR3. Germline V gene sequence: CDR1 GTSNPN, CDR2 SVGIG (reference sequence). V was pared by 5 bases and J by 8 bases, with 14 bases of the junction left unmatched. Full variable domain (outside the CDR3, taken from reference TRBV30 and TRBJ2-1): SQTIHQWPATLVQPVGSPLSLECTVEGTSNPNLYWYRQAAGRGLQLLFYSVGIGQISSEVPQNLSASRPQDRQFILSSKKLLLSDSGFYLCAWGPTSEVGYEQFFGPGTRLTVL.

J is TRBJ2-2 and V is TRBV19, with D perhaps matching TRBD1 (5 bases). V was clipped by 7 bases and J by 4 bases, with 7 bases between them. Germline lookup yields CDR1 LNHDA and CDR2 SQIVND (reference sequence). This CDR3 contains 12 residues. The CDR3 sequence: CASMGLTGELFF. Written as DNA, the CDR3 is TGTGCCAGTATGGGGCTCACCGGGGAGCTGTTTTTT.

The CDR3 coding sequence is TGTGCCTGGAGCGGGGACAGGGGGCTTGCCACTGAAGCTTTCTTT. This sequence encodes CAWSGDRGLATEAFF. The chain couples TRBV30 to TRBJ1-1, with 12 bases matching TRBD1. There are 15 residues in the CDR3. Germline loops: CDR1 GTSNPN, CDR2 SVGIG (reference sequence). V shed 3 bases and J 4 bases; nucleotides not matched to a gene: 6.

This clonotype has just a few counts. The chain employs TRBV6-5 and TRBJ2-5; D unresolved. CDR3 size: 13 residues. The germline V gene encodes CDR1 MNHEY and CDR2 SVGAGI. Trimming stripped 2 bases from V and 5 bases from J, with 9 bases between. In DNA form, the CDR3 reads TGTGCCAGCAGTTACACAGAGGAGGAGACCCAGTACTTC. It yields the protein CASSYTEEETQYF.

This clonotype showed up just a few times. The genes are TRBV4-1 and TRBJ2-2, with D perhaps TRBD1 (6 bases). The CDR3 covers 15 residues. From germline, CDR1 is MGHRA and CDR2 YSYEKL. Trimming cost V 2 bases and J 1 base, with 8 bases left between them. The CDR3 region has the DNA TGCGCCAGCAGCCAATGGGGGCAGAACACCGGGGAGCTGTTTTTT. Its translation: CASSQWGQNTGELFF.

The CDR3: CASSLEGPLGDEQYF. The CDR3 nucleotides read TGCGCCAGCAGCTTGGAGGGCCCCCTAGGGGACGAGCAGTACTTC. This chain connects TRBV5-1 to TRBJ2-7; D may be TRBD1 (5 bases). This CDR3 region has 15 residues. From germline, CDR1 is SGHRS and CDR2 YFSETQ. Deletions cut 0 bases from V and 5 bases from J, with 15 bases between.

The rearrangement uses TRBV3-1 and TRBJ2-2, with D perhaps given as TRBD1 or TRBD2 (5 bases each). The CDR3 length is 14 residues. Germline loops: CDR1 LGHDT, CDR2 YNNKEL (reference sequence). Trimming took off 4 bases at V and 4 bases at J, with 10 bases between the two ends. DNA of the CDR3: TGTGCCAGCAGCCCGGGACCAAGCACCGGGGAGCTGTTTTTT. This sequence encodes CASSPGPSTGELFF.

The rearrangement joins TRBV28 to TRBJ2-3; TRBD1 matches at 7 bases. Trimming at V came to 2 bases and at J to 0 bases, leaving 8 bases not matched to a gene. From germline, CDR1 is MDHEN and CDR2 SYDVKM. CDR3 length: 17 amino acids. The CDR3 nucleotides are TGTGCCAGCAGTTTACCTCTGCGAGGGGGCAGCACAGATACGCAGTATTTT. It codes for CASSLPLRGGSTDTQYF.

The rearrangement uses TRBV7-2 and TRBJ1-3, with a tentative D call TRBD1 (6 bases). The V gene lost 3 bases and the J gene lost 0 bases, with 9 bases spanning the gap. This CDR3 region has 15 residues. CDR1 and CDR2 (germline): SGHTA, FQGNSA. CDR3 nucleotide sequence: TGTGCCAGCAGCTTCCACAGGGACTCTGGAAACACCATATATTTT. It codes for CASSFHRDSGNTIYF.

The rearrangement links TRBV4-2 to TRBJ2-7; 9 positions match TRBD1. Looked up from germline, CDR1 is LGHNA and CDR2 is YNFKEQ. With 0 bases clipped from V and 4 bases from J, the junction kept 7 bases outside the gene matches. The CDR3 has 16 residues. CDR3 loop: CASSQDRGTGMYEQYF. The CDR3 DNA reads as TGTGCCAGCAGCCAAGATCGGGGGACAGGGATGTACGAGCAGTACTTC.

On this clonotype itself: A clone one base away is much larger, so this may be a read error. J is TRBJ1-1 and V is TRBV30; D call uncertain. CDR1 GTSNPN and CDR2 SVGIG come from the germline V gene (reference sequence). V gave up 1 base and J gave up 4 bases, with 10 bases separating them. CDR3 length: 13 amino acids. The CDR3 DNA reads TGTGCCTGGAGTGAAATCACGATCACTGAAGCTTTCTTT. This codes for CAWSEITITEAFF.

This clonotype has a single count. Its ends do not fully match the called genes, so a read error is possible. The rearrangement joins TRBV4-1 to TRBJ2-4; TRBD1 agrees at 8 bases. The CDR3 covers 14 residues. The germline V gene encodes CDR1 MGHRA and CDR2 YSYEKL. The CDR3 loop is CASSQGTGKIIQYF. The CDR3 coding sequence is TGCGCCAGCAGCCAAGGGACAGGGAAAATCATTCAGTACTTC.